This entry describes one T cell receptor beta chain. The record originates from a study of identical twins. Template switching added a universal primer site, and cDNA bore unique molecular identifiers. TCRdb re-analysed the 5' RACE reads in MiXCR, keeping a single row per CDR3 protein. Of fewer than 900,000 distinct CDR3 sequences listed, less than 25% are singletons. Healthy Caucasians provided all donations. Germline V gene lookup returns CDR1 LGHDT and CDR2 YNNKEL (reference sequence). V dropped 5 bases and J dropped 5 bases, with 19 bases sitting between them. The CDR3 totals 15 residues. These data were also filed under a second study, of T cells expressing NK-cell markers. From that paper: It was from sorted CD3+CD56+NKG2C+, CD3+CD56+NKG2C- and CD3+CD56-NKG2C+ T cells that TCR beta repertoires came. These clonotypes also led the CD3+CD56-NKG2C+ fraction in four donors.

The clonotype originates from a woman aged 18-29 years in good health. The source material was PBMCs. The chain employs TRBV3-1 and TRBJ2-7; a possible D gene is TRBD1 (5 bases). CDR3 in amino acids: CASSVRESRADEQYF. The CDR3 bases are TGTGCCAGCAGCGTCCGAGAATCCAGGGCCGACGAGCAGTACTTC.